One sample yielded the 6 T cell receptor beta chains listed below, sequenced in a study of T cells in Graves' hyperthyroidism and ophthalmopathy. RNA transcripts gave rise to amplified TCR beta CDR3 regions. A set of HTBI primers served as the primers for a first-round RT-PCR of the TCR CDR3. Via MiXCR, TCRdb re-called the multiplex PCR reads, giving one row per CDR3 protein. The sample has about 710,000 distinct CDR3 sequences; over 15% are singletons. The sample comprised blood. These receptors were taken from a man in his late teens or twenties with Graves' hyperthyroidism.

This clonotype has at least ten counts. The CDR3 spells CASSLNLYNEQFF. The DNA of the CDR3 is TGTGCCAGCAGCTTAAACTTATACAATGAGCAGTTCTTC. The genes are TRBV7-3 and TRBJ2-1; D uncertain. Deletions cut 1 base from V and 4 bases from J, with 5 bases between. This CDR3 spans 13 amino acids. Germline V gene data show CDR1 as SGHTA and CDR2 as FQGTGA.

This clonotype was recorded a few times. The chain carries TRBV20-1 and TRBJ2-1; 11 bases agree with TRBD2. The CDR3 is 16 residues long. The germline V gene encodes CDR1 DFQATT and CDR2 SNEGSKA (reference sequence). The junction had 3 bases not matched to a gene; V was cut back by 0 bases and J by 2 bases. In DNA form, the CDR3 reads TGCAGTGCTAGAGATTTGGGACTAGCGGCCTACAATGAGCAGTTCTTC. This translates into CSARDLGLAAYNEQFF.

The gene calls are TRBV12-3 or TRBV12-4 and TRBJ2-4; perhaps D is TRBD1 or TRBD2 (6 bases each). V was cut by 9 bases and J by 0 bases, with 24 bases left in between. This CDR3 spans 18 amino acids. The CDR3 sequence: CASSAGTRAPLAKNIQYF. The CDR3 DNA sequence: TGTGCCAGTTCCGCGGGGACAAGGGCCCCTCTAGCCAAAAACATTCAGTACTTC.

This clonotype was counted at least ten times. Written as DNA, the CDR3 is TGTGCCAGCAGCCTTCTGGGACTAGGGGCTCTAGATACGCAGTATTTT. It codes for CASSLLGLGALDTQYF. The chain uses TRBV7-2 and TRBJ2-3, with TRBD2 identical over 8 bases. Unmatched junction bases numbered 12, after V lost 5 bases and J lost 5 bases. The CDR3 is made up of 16 amino acids. The germline V gene encodes CDR1 SGHTA and CDR2 FQGNSA.

This clonotype showed up many times. The rearrangement uses TRBV18 and TRBJ2-1; D is uncertain. Trimming removed 3 bases from V and 6 bases from J, with 9 bases in between. The CDR3 totals 13 residues. Per germline, CDR1 KGHSH and CDR2 LQKENI. The CDR3 DNA sequence: TGTGCCAGCTCACCTCCTAATTTCAATGAGCAGTTCTTC. It yields the protein CASSPPNFNEQFF.

This clonotype was detected many times. This rearrangement joins TRBV18 to TRBJ1-1; a weak D match, TRBD1 (5 bases). The germline V gene has CDR1 KGHSH and CDR2 LQKENI. V was clipped by 3 bases and J by 1 base, with 12 bases between them. The CDR3 length is 15 residues. For the CDR3, the DNA is TGTGCCAGCTCACCCAGCCGGGGGACGAACACTGAAGCTTTCTTT. Translating gives CASSPSRGTNTEAFF.